A selection of T cell receptor beta chains follows, all from one sample in a study of T cell repertoires in cytomegalovirus infection. TCRdb recomputed calls from the reads with MiXCR, one row per CDR3 protein. The repertoire includes around 100,000 distinct CDR3 sequences, 20% to 25% of them detected once, and around 40% sits in the top ten. Sequenced input: CD8+ T cells from PBMCs. These TCRs come from a human donor in good health (CMV status not recorded). Some clones in this sample may be carry-over from other donors' samples. Both conserved end residues are part of each CDR3.

J,V,CDR3
TRBJ2-2,TRBV7-2,CASSLNGLAGGQNTGELFF
TRBJ2-7,TRBV12-3/TRBV12-4,CASNDRGNLYEQYF
TRBJ1-1,TRBV4-1,CASSQLQGPTEAFF
TRBJ1-3,TRBV20-1,CRVEGDSHSSGNTIYF
TRBJ2-3,TRBV7-6,CASSSNLAGYDPSTDTQYF
TRBJ2-7,TRBV28,CASSFAGSVYEQYF
TRBJ1-2,TRBV30,CAWSVTAGGGLNYGYTF
TRBJ2-5,TRBV7-2,CASSSRGDQETQYF
TRBJ2-2,TRBV11-3,CASSGPLAGAGTGELFF
TRBJ2-3,TRBV6-6,CASSYTQGSTDTQYF
TRBJ2-5,TRBV20-1,CSAKRTGEETQYF
TRBJ2-5,TRBV5-4,CASSLRQGVEETQYF
TRBJ2-7,TRBV11-3,CASSGTGGGEQYF
TRBJ2-7,TRBV14,CASSPPLGQGSYEQYF
TRBJ2-7,TRBV20-1,CSARGVDSSYEQYF
TRBJ2-1,TRBV7-8,CASSPKPGTGANEQFF
TRBJ2-1,TRBV28,CASSVTQRNYNEQFF
TRBJ2-1,TRBV20-1,CSAPDRETPRYNEQFF